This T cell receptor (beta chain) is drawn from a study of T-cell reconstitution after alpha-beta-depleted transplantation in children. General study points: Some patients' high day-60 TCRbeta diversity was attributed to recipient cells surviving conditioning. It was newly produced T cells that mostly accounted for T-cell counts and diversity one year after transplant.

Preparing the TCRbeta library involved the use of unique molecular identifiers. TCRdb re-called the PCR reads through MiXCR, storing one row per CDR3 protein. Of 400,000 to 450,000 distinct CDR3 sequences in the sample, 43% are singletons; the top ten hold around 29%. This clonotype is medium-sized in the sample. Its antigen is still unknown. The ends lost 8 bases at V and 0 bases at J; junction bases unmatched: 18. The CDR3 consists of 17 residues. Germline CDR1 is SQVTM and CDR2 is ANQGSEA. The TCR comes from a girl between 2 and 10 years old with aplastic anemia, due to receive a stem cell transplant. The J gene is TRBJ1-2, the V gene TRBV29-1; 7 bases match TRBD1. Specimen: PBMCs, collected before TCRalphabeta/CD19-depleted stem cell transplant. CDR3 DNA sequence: TGCAGCTTCCCCCTGGGGACAGAAATGGTCTCTAACTATGGCTACACCTTC. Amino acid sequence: CSFPLGTEMVSNYGYTF.